The subject of this entry is one T cell receptor beta chain. This sample is drawn from a study of blood T cell repertoires in COVID-19. The overall study: COVID-19 samples, acute and convalescent, were from the United States, Italy and Spain. The analysed material was cDNA or gDNA that came from T cells, B-cell-depleted T cells, or PBMCs.

Per the authors' pipeline: Nucleated cell number was recorded as an estimate derived from reference gene primer amplification. Clones were sequenced by immunoSEQ multiplex PCR, and TCRdb holds only the in-frame ones, with some missing. That table is the source of V, J and clone size, and D and trimming were worked out from the DNA. The sample includes over 150,000 clones, approximately 88% seen only once; the top ten take 7%. Germline CDR1 is SGHRS and CDR2 is YFSETQ. The CDR3 covers 20 residues. V lost 0 bases and J lost 4, with 26 bases in between. The sample taken for sequencing was peripheral blood. The rearrangement joins TRBV5-1 to TRBJ2-1; tentative D call: TRBD2 (6 bases). This clonotype was obtained from a woman aged 40 to 50 with COVID-19, enrolled during active disease. DNA of the CDR3: TGCGCCAGCAGCTTGGGAGGGGACTCCAAAGGGGCAAGGGGTTACAATGAGCAGTTCTTC. Translation: CASSLGGDSKGARGYNEQFF.